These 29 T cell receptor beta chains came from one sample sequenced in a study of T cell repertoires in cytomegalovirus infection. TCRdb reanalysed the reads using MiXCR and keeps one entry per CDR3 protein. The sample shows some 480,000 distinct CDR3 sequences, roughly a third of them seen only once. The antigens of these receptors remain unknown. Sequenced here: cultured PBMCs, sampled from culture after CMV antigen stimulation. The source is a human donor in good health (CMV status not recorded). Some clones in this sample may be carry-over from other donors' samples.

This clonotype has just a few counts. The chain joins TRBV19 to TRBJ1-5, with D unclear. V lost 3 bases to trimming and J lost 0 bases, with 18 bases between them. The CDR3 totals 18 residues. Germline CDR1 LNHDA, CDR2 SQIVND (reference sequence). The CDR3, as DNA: TGTGCCAGTAGTATTCTCCCAATGGCCTCTTATAGCAATCAGCCCCAGCATTTT. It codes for CASSILPMASYSNQPQHF.

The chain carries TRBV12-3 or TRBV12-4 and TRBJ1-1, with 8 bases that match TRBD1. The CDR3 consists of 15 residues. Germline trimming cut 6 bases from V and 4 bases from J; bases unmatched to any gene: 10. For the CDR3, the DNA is TGTGCCAGCAGCCCGGACAGGGCTTTGGGCACTGAAGCTTTCTTT. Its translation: CASSPDRALGTEAFF.

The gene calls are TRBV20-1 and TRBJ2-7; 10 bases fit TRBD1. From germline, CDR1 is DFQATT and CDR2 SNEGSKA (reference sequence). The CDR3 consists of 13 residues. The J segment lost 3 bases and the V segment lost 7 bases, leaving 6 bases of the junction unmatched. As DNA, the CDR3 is TGCAGTGGGTCCCGGGACAGGGGCTACGAGCAGTACTTC. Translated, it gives CSGSRDRGYEQYF.

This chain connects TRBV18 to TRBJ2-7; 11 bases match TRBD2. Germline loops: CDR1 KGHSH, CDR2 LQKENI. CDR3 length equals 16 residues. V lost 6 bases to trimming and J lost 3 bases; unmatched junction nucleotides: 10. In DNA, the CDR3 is TGTGCCAGCTCGGGTACTGCTAGCGGGAGGCTCTACGAGCAGTACTTC. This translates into CASSGTASGRLYEQYF.

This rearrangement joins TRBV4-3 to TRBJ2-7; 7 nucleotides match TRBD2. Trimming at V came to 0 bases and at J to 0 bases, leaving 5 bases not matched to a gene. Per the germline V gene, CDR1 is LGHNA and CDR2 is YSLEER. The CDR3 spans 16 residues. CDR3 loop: CASSQDLGGSSYEQYF. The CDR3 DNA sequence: TGCGCCAGCAGCCAAGATCTAGGCGGGAGCTCCTACGAGCAGTACTTC.

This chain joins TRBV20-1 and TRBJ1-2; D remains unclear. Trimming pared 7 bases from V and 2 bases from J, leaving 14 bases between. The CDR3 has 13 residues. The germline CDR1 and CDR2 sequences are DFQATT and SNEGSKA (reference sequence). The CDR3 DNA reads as TGCAGTGTCAGGCAAGACCTCAACTATGGCTACACCTTC. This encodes CSVRQDLNYGYTF.

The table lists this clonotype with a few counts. CDR3 bases: TGTGCCAGCAGTGAAGCGGGGCATGGGACCGGGGAGCTGTTTTTT. Encoded protein: CASSEAGHGTGELFF. J is TRBJ2-2 and V is TRBV6-1, with D perhaps matching TRBD1 (5 bases). This CDR3 region has 15 residues. V lost 0 bases to trimming and J lost 5 bases, with 10 bases between them. Germline lookup yields CDR1 MNHNS and CDR2 SASEGT.

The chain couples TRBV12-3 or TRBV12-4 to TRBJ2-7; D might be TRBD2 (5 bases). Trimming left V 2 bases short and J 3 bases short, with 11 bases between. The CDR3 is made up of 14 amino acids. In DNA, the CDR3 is TGTGCCAGCAGTTTAACGGGATCCCACTACGAGCAGTACGTC. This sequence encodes CASSLTGSHYEQYV.

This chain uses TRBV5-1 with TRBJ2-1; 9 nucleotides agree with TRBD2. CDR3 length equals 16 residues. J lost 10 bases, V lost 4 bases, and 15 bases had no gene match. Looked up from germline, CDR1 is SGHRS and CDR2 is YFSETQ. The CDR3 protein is CASSLTAGGPPGEQFF. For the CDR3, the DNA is TGCGCCAGCAGCCTGACGGCGGGAGGGCCCCCGGGGGAGCAGTTCTTC.

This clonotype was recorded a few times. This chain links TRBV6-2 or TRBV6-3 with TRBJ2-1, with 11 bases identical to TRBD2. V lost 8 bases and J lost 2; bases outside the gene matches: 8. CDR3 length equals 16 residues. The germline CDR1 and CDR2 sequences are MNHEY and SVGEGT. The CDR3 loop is CASGWRLAGTYNEQFF. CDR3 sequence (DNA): TGTGCCAGCGGTTGGCGACTAGCGGGAACCTACAATGAGCAGTTCTTC.

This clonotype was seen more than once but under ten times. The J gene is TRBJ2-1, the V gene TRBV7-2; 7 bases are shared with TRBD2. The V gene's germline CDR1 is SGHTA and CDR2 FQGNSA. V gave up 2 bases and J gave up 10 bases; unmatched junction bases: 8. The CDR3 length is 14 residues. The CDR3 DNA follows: TGTGCCAGCAGCTTACGACTAGCTCCAAGGGAGCAGTTCTTC. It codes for CASSLRLAPREQFF.

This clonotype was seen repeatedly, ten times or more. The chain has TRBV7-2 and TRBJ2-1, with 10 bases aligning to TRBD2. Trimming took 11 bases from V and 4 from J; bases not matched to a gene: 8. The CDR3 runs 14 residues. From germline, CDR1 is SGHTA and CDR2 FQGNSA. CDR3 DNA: TGTGCCGTACCCGGACTAGCGGATTACAATGAGCAGTTCTTC. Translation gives CAVPGLADYNEQFF.

CDR3 residues: CASSFGQHNYGYTF. The CDR3 DNA reads TGTGCCAGCAGCTTCGGGCAGCATAACTATGGCTACACCTTC. The rearrangement uses TRBV5-4 and TRBJ1-2; D call uncertain. The germline V and J ends were trimmed by 2 bases and 1 base, with 9 bases remaining between them. CDR3 length equals 14 residues. CDR1 and CDR2 (germline): SGHNT, YYREEE (reference sequence).

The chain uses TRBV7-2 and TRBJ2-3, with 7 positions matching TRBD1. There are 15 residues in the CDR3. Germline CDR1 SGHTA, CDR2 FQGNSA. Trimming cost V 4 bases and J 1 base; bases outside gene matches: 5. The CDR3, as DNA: TGTGCCAGCAGCTCGTTTCAGGGGGGCACAGATACGCAGTATTTT. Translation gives CASSSFQGGTDTQYF.

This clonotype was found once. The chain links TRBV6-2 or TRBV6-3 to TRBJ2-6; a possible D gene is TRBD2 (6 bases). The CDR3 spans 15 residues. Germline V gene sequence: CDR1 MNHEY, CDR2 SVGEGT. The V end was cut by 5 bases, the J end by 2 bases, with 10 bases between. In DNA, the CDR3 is TGTGCCAGCAGTCCCAGGGAGGCTGGGGCCAACGTCCTGACTTTC. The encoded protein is CASSPREAGANVLTF.

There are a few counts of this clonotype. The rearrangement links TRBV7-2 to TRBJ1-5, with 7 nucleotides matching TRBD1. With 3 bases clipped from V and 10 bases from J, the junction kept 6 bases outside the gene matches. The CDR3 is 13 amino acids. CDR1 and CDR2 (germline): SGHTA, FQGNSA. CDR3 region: CASSFSQGDPQHF. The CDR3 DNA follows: TGTGCCAGCAGCTTCAGCCAGGGGGATCCCCAGCATTTT. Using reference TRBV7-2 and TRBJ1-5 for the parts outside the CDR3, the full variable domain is GAGVSQSPSNKVTEKGKDVELRCDPISGHTALYWYRQSLGQGLEFLIYFQGNSAPDKSGLPSDRFSAERTGGSVSTLTIQRTQQEDSAVYLCASSFSQGDPQHFGDGTRLSIL.

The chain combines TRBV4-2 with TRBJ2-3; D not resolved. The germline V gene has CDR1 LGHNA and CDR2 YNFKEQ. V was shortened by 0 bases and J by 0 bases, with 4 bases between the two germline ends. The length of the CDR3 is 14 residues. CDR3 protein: CASSQELSTDTQYF. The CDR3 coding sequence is TGTGCCAGCAGCCAAGAACTAAGCACAGATACGCAGTATTTT.

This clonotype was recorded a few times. The CDR3: CATQKDLVRHWFEQYF. The CDR3 coding sequence is TGTGCCACACAGAAAGATTTGGTGCGGCACTGGTTCGAGCAGTACTTC. The chain is built from TRBV4-2 and TRBJ2-7; D is uncertain. This CDR3 region has 16 residues. Germline assignment: CDR1 LGHNA and CDR2 YNFKEQ. V lost 10 bases and J 6 bases, leaving 28 bases between the germline ends.

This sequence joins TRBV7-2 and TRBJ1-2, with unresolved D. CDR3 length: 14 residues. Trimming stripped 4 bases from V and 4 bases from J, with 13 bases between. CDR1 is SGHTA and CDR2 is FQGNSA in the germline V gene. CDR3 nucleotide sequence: TGTGCCAGCAGCTCCCTGGGAGCCGCCTATGGCTACACCTTC. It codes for CASSSLGAAYGYTF.

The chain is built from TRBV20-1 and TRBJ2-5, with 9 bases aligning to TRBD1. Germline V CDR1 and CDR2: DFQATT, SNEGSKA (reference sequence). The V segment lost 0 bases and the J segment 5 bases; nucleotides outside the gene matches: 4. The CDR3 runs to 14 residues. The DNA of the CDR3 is TGCAGTGCTAGAGAACAGGGGGCGATGGAGACCCAGTACTTC. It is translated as CSAREQGAMETQYF.

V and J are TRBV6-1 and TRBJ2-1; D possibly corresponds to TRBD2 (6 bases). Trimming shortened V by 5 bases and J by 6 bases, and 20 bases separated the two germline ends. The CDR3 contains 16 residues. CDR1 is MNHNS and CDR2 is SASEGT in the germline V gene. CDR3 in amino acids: CASSHHLAGSSNEQFF. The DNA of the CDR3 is TGTGCCAGCAGTCACCACTTGGCGGGAAGCTCCAATGAGCAGTTCTTC.

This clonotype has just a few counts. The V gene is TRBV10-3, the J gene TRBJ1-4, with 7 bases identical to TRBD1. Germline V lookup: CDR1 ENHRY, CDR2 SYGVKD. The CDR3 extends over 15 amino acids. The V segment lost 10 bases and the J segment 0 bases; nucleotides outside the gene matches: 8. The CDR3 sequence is CASRDSTSTNEKLFF. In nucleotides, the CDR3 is TGTGCCAGCCGGGACAGCACCTCAACTAATGAAAAACTGTTTTTT.

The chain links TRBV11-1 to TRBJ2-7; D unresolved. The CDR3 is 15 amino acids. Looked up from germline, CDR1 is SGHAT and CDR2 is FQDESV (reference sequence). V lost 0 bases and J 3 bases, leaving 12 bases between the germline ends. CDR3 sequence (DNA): TGTGCCAGCAGCTTAGCGCGCAGAGAAAACTACGAGCAGTACTTC. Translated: CASSLARRENYEQYF.

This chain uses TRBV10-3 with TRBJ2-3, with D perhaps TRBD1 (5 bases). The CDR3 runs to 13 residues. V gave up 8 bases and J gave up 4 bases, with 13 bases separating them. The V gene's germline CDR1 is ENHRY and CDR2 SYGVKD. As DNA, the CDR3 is TGTGCCATCCTGCAGACAGCTGCAGATACGCAGTATTTT. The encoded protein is CAILQTAADTQYF.

The CDR3 sequence: CASNYIPDEETQYF. DNA for the CDR3: TGTGCCAGCAACTATATACCAGATGAAGAGACCCAGTACTTC. This rearrangement joins TRBV6-2 or TRBV6-3 to TRBJ2-5; D unresolved. Germline CDR1 MNHEY, CDR2 SVGEGT. CDR3 size: 14 residues. The V gene lost 7 bases and the J gene lost 3 bases, with 15 bases spanning the gap.

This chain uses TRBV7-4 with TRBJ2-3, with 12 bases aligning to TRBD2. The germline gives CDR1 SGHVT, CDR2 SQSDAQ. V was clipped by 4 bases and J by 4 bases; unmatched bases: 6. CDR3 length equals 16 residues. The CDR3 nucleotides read TGTGCCAGCAGCTCCAGACTAGCGGGAGAAGCAGATACGCAGTATTTT. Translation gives CASSSRLAGEADTQYF.

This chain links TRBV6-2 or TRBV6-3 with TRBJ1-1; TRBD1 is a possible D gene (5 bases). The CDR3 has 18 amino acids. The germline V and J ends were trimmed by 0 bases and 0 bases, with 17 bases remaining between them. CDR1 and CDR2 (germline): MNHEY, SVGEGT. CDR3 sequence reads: CASSYSRGSAGMNTEAFF. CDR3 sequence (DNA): TGTGCCAGCAGTTACTCGAGAGGTTCGGCAGGGATGAACACTGAAGCTTTCTTT.

This chain's CDR3 is CASSATGTAQGEQFF. The CDR3 DNA reads TGTGCCAGCAGTGCCACCGGGACGGCACAGGGGGAGCAGTTCTTC. V is TRBV27 and J is TRBJ2-1; 7 bases fit TRBD1. The CDR3 consists of 15 residues. J lost 10 bases, V lost 5 bases, and 14 bases had no gene match. The germline V gene has CDR1 MNHEY and CDR2 SMNVEV (reference sequence).

For the CDR3, the DNA is TGTGCCAGCAGCTCGGGGGCAGGGATTAATCAGCCCCAGCATTTT. The encoded protein is CASSSGAGINQPQHF. The V gene is TRBV7-2, the J gene TRBJ1-5, with D perhaps TRBD1 (6 bases). V was trimmed by 4 bases and J by 4 bases, leaving 14 bases between them. The germline V gene encodes CDR1 SGHTA and CDR2 FQGNSA. The CDR3 totals 15 residues. Together with reference TRBV7-2 and TRBJ1-5, the CDR3 gives the full variable domain: GAGVSQSPSNKVTEKGKDVELRCDPISGHTALYWYRQSLGQGLEFLIYFQGNSAPDKSGLPSDRFSAERTGGSVSTLTIQRTQQEDSAVYLCASSSGAGINQPQHFGDGTRLSIL.